This entry features one T cell receptor beta chain sequence. This sample stems from a study of blood T cell repertoires in COVID-19. The germline V gene encodes CDR1 SGHTA and CDR2 FQGNSA. CDR3 size: 15 residues. Deletions cut 5 bases from V and 2 bases from J, with 13 bases between. Those enrolled in Seattle joined during active infection and were followed longitudinally afterward. Assay: immunoSEQ multiplex PCR; the TCRdb copy retains only in-frame clones and omits some. Of some 350,000 clones listed, 75% to 90% are singletons. The sequencing input was peripheral blood. This TCR derives from a woman aged 45-59 years with COVID-19, enrolled during active disease. The chain combines TRBV7-2 with TRBJ2-1, with a possible D match to TRBD1 (5 bases). For the CDR3, the DNA is TGTGCCAGCAGCGGCGGTAGGGGAACCTACAATGAGCAGTTCTTC. Its translation: CASSGGRGTYNEQFF.